These 19 T cell receptor beta chains came from one sample sequenced in a study of monozygotic twins with inflammatory bowel disease. No DNA is given; TCRdb re-called the 5' RACE reads and lists each CDR3 protein once. Its table records nearly 450,000 distinct CDR3 sequences. The sequenced sample consisted of blood. The receptors shown here come from a human donor with ulcerative colitis or Crohn's disease, or a healthy co-twin of an affected twin (not recorded which).

The V call is TRBV27, the J call TRBJ2-1; no DNA is available, so the TRBD2 call from TCRdb remains unchecked. CDR1 and CDR2 from the germline V gene are MNHEY and SMNVEV (reference sequence). The CDR3 length is 15 residues. The chain's CDR3 is CASRAGTSGKNEQFF.

This chain links TRBV6-5 with TRBJ1-2; no DNA is available, so the TRBD1 call from TCRdb remains unchecked. Germline V gene data show CDR1 as MNHEY and CDR2 as SVGAGI. This CDR3 has 15 amino acids. CDR3 amino acids: CASSSVVGVLVGYTF.

The chain uses TRBV30 and TRBJ2-5. Germline CDR1 reads GTSNPN; CDR2 reads SVGIG (reference sequence). The CDR3 runs to 13 residues. This chain's CDR3 is CAWSVVLQETQYF.

The chain couples TRBV6-5 to TRBJ1-4; with no DNA, the TCRdb D assignment of TRBD1 cannot be verified. The germline V gene has CDR1 MNHEY and CDR2 SVGAGI. The CDR3 sequence is 15 residues long. CDR3 loop: CASSSIGTPNEKLFF.

This sequence joins TRBV28 and TRBJ1-1; lacking DNA, the TRBD1 call made by TCRdb goes unchecked. The CDR3 has 12 amino acids. Germline values: CDR1 MDHEN, CDR2 SYDVKM. The CDR3: CARNPWGTEAFF. The full variable domain, rest sourced from reference TRBV28 and TRBJ1-1, is DVKVTQSSRYLVKRTGEKVFLECVQDMDHENMFWYRQDPGLGLRLIYFSYDVKMKEKGDIPEGYSVSREKKERFSLILESASTNQTSMYLCARNPWGTEAFFGQGTRLTVV.

The chain has TRBV5-1 and TRBJ2-3; TCRdb picks TRBD1, but there is no DNA to check that call. The CDR3 consists of 15 residues. Germline CDR1 reads SGHRS; CDR2 reads YFSETQ. The CDR3 sequence is CASSLAAVPVDTQYF.

The V call is TRBV7-2, the J call TRBJ2-5; the D call of TRBD1 rests on TCRdb alone, since no DNA is present to check it. CDR1 and CDR2 from the germline V gene are SGHTA and FQGNSA. The CDR3 length is 15 residues. CDR3 amino acids: CASSQVAGALETQYF.

This sequence joins TRBV24-1 and TRBJ2-1; TCRdb's D call of TRBD2 is untestable without DNA. The CDR3 sequence is 14 residues long. Germline-derived CDR1 and CDR2 are KGHDR and SFDVKD. The CDR3 protein is CATSEPAGGNEQFF.

The chain combines TRBV7-9 with TRBJ2-3; TCRdb reports TRBD1, a call that lacks DNA to check it against. Germline CDR1 reads SEHNR; CDR2 reads FQNEAQ (reference sequence). The CDR3 has 16 residues. This chain's CDR3 is CASSLFPGTGPDTQYF.

V gene TRBV5-6 combines with J gene TRBJ2-1; TCRdb calls TRBD1, which cannot be checked without DNA. Germline CDR1 and CDR2: SGHDT and YYEEEE. CDR3 length: 13 amino acids. CDR3: CASSFRGPPEQFF.

The V call is TRBV9, the J call TRBJ2-2; without DNA, the TCRdb call of TRBD1 cannot be checked. CDR1 is SGDLS and CDR2 is YYNGEE in the germline V gene. CDR3 length equals 15 residues. CDR3: CASSVVGQNTGELFF.

J is TRBJ2-7 and V is TRBV7-9; TCRdb's D gene call, TRBD1, goes unchecked for lack of DNA. The germline V gene encodes CDR1 SEHNR and CDR2 FQNEAQ (reference sequence). This CDR3 spans 13 amino acids. The CDR3 reads CASSPGVGYEQYF.

The chain uses TRBV29-1 and TRBJ2-1; TCRdb calls TRBD1, which cannot be checked without DNA. The CDR3 length is 12 residues. The germline CDR1 and CDR2 sequences are SQVTM and ANQGSEA. The CDR3 sequence: CSVDMVGPDQFF.

This chain connects TRBV20-1 to TRBJ2-4; checking the TCRdb D call of TRBD1 is not possible without DNA. CDR1 is DFQATT, CDR2 SNEGSKA, per germline (reference sequence). The CDR3 loop spans 13 amino acids. The CDR3 spells CSAKGGAKNIQYF.

The V and J genes are TRBV5-1 and TRBJ2-2. Germline V CDR1 and CDR2: SGHRS, YFSETQ. The CDR3 totals 15 residues. The CDR3: CASSLALTNTGELFF. The whole variable domain, filled in from reference TRBV5-1 and TRBJ2-2, reads KAGVTQTPRYLIKTRGQQVTLSCSPISGHRSVSWYQQTPGQGLQFLFEYFSETQRNKGNFPGRFSGRQFSNSRSEMNVSTLELGDSALYLCASSLALTNTGELFFGEGSRLTVL.

The chain couples TRBV5-1 to TRBJ2-2; checking the TCRdb D call of TRBD2 is not possible without DNA. The CDR3 spans 18 residues. Germline CDR1 is SGHRS and CDR2 is YFSETQ. The CDR3 sequence is CASSLRGLAGGNTGELFF.

The rearrangement joins TRBV6-5 to TRBJ1-6. The CDR3 loop spans 16 amino acids. Germline V lookup: CDR1 MNHEY, CDR2 SVGAGI. The CDR3 protein is CTSSYQGPSYNSPLHF.

CDR3: CASSPTIDGASGNTIYF. The chain combines TRBV18 with TRBJ1-3; no DNA is available, so the TRBD1 call from TCRdb remains unchecked. The CDR3 has 17 amino acids. Germline V gene sequence: CDR1 KGHSH, CDR2 LQKENI. Filled out from reference TRBV18 and TRBJ1-3, the complete variable domain reads NAGVMQNPRHLVRRRGQEARLRCSPMKGHSHVYWYRQLPEEGLKFMVYLQKENIIDESGMPKERFSAEFPKEGPSILRIQQVVRGDSAAYFCASSPTIDGASGNTIYFGEGSWLTVV.

This sequence joins TRBV7-2 and TRBJ2-5; TCRdb names TRBD1, which stays unverified in the absence of DNA. The CDR3 length is 15 residues. Germline CDR1 SGHTA, CDR2 FQGNSA. The CDR3 sequence is CASSSMTAIQETQYF.